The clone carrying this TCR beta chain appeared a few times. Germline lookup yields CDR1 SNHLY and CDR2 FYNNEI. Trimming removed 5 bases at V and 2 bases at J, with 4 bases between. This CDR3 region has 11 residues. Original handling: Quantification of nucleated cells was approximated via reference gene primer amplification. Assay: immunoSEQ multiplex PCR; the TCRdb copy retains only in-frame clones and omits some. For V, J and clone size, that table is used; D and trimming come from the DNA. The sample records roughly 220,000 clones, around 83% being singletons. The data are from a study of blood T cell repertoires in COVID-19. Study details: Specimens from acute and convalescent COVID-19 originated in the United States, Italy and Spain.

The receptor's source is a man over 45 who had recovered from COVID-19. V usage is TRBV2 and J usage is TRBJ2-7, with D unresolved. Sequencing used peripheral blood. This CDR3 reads CASSSTYEQYF. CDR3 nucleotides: TGTGCCAGCAGTTCTACCTACGAGCAGTACTTC.